These 11 T cell receptor beta chains were sequenced from one sample in a study of T cell clusters in autoimmune cytopenias. TRB was amplified by touch-down multiplex PCR, primer pools A and B combined. One entry per CDR3 protein, without DNA, is what TCRdb gives after re-calling the multiplex PCR reads. This sample's table has some 7,000 distinct CDR3 sequences. Each sample's input was 250 ng genomic DNA, 35,000 to 40,000 genome equivalents. The sequenced material came from peripheral blood. These receptors were obtained from a human donor with an autoimmune cytopenia or autoimmune hepatitis (not recorded which).

This chain joins TRBV10-3 and TRBJ2-2; there is no DNA to check the TCRdb D call of TRBD2. The CDR3 consists of 13 residues. Germline CDR1 and CDR2: ENHRY and SYGVKD. The CDR3 loop is CAISQGGTGELFF.

V gene TRBV5-1 combines with J gene TRBJ2-1; TCRdb names TRBD2, which stays unverified in the absence of DNA. Germline values: CDR1 SGHRS, CDR2 YFSETQ. The CDR3 contains 16 residues. The CDR3 loop reads CASSLSGRGADNEQFF.

This rearrangement joins TRBV7-9 to TRBJ1-3. Germline CDR1 reads SEHNR; CDR2 reads FQNEAQ (reference sequence). The CDR3 totals 18 residues. Here the CDR3 reads CASSFQATRTGSGNTIYF.

The chain has TRBV5-1 and TRBJ2-7; TCRdb's D gene call, TRBD1, goes unchecked for lack of DNA. Germline V gene data show CDR1 as SGHRS and CDR2 as YFSETQ. The CDR3 extends over 14 amino acids. CDR3 amino acids: CASSWDRGSNEQYF. Full variable domain (remainder filled in from reference TRBV5-1 and TRBJ2-7): KAGVTQTPRYLIKTRGQQVTLSCSPISGHRSVSWYQQTPGQGLQFLFEYFSETQRNKGNFPGRFSGRQFSNSRSEMNVSTLELGDSALYLCASSWDRGSNEQYFGPGTRLTVT.

By frequency, this clonotype is medium-sized. The chain recombines TRBV20-1 with TRBJ2-5; the D gene TCRdb calls, TRBD2, cannot be checked with no DNA. The CDR3 runs to 15 residues. Germline loops: CDR1 DFQATT, CDR2 SNEGSKA (reference sequence). CDR3 sequence reads: CSALDMAGVLETQYF.

This sequence joins TRBV10-1 and TRBJ1-1. Germline CDR1 is WNHNN and CDR2 is SYGVQD (reference sequence). The CDR3 spans 13 residues. CDR3 protein: CASSESGLTEAFF.

The chain carries TRBV12-3 or TRBV12-4 and TRBJ1-5; as DNA is missing, the TRBD1 call by TCRdb cannot be tested. This CDR3 comprises 14 residues. CDR3 in amino acids: CASSLVGQDQPQHF.

The rearrangement links TRBV27 to TRBJ2-4; checking the TCRdb D call of TRBD1 is not possible without DNA. Germline values: CDR1 MNHEY, CDR2 SMNVEV (reference sequence). There are 20 residues in the CDR3. CDR3 in amino acids: CASSPTRDATSGRAKNIQYF.

The chain links TRBV10-2 to TRBJ2-3; the TRBD2 assignment by TCRdb is unverifiable without DNA. There are 16 residues in the CDR3. CDR1 and CDR2 (germline): WSHSY, SAAADI. The CDR3 reads CASSGTRGGLADTQYF.

V and J are TRBV7-9 and TRBJ2-4. Per germline, CDR1 SEHNR and CDR2 FQNEAQ (reference sequence). CDR3 size: 16 residues. The CDR3 loop reads CASSPGLASSKNIQYF. Full variable domain (missing parts from reference TRBV7-9 and TRBJ2-4): DTGVSQNPRHKITKRGQNVTFRCDPISEHNRLYWYRQTLGQGPEFLTYFQNEAQLEKSRLLSDRFSAERPKGSFSTLEIQRTEQGDSAMYLCASSPGLASSKNIQYFGAGTRLSVL.

The chain employs TRBV5-1 and TRBJ1-2. The CDR3 has 13 residues. CDR1 is SGHRS and CDR2 is YFSETQ in the germline V gene. The CDR3 sequence is CASSLDPGYGYTF.